One T cell receptor beta chain is described in this entry. The specificity of this receptor is unknown. No much larger clonotype is one base removed from it; base qualities were not supplied. The data were produced on an Illumina NovaSeq 6000. TCRalpha and TCRbeta cDNA libraries were built by 5'RACE with constant-segment primers, adding sample barcodes and unique molecular identifiers. RNA was extracted from every sample with Trizol reagent. The libraries were amplified in two PCR steps, and the second step added a second sample barcode and Illumina TruSeq adapters. Libraries were sequenced on an Illumina NovaSeq with 2 x 150 bp paired-end reads. As for the original processing: Demultiplexing of reads and collapsing into UMI-guided consensus sequences were performed with migec v1.2.7. Using mixcr v2.1.11, UMI consensuses were aligned to TRA and TRB V and J templates and then assembled into clonotypes. A clonotype was counted as expanded or contracted only when both edgeR and NoisET called the clonotype significant, with the noise models trained on biological replicates. For edgeR calls, the cutoffs were a false discovery rate-adjusted p below 0.01 and a log2 fold-change threshold of 1. As an exploratory analysis of dynamics, max-normalized trajectories of the 1000 most abundant clonotypes were examined with PCA combined with hierarchical clustering. Separately sequenced CD4+ and CD8+ repertoires were used to assign the CD4 or CD8 phenotype of responding clones. TCRdb reanalyzed the raw reads on its own, using fastp at Q25 for trimming and MiXCR for clone calling, and kept in-frame beta chains. Every distinct CDR3 protein forms one entry, paired with its most common genes and DNA. These V and J calls derive from TCRdb rather than the authors' analysis. Present in this sample are just over 300,000 distinct CDR3 sequences, approximately 19% of which were seen just once. In total, the top ten clones hold roughly 20% of the sample.

These data come from a study of T-cell memory formation after mild COVID-19 (dated by TCRdb to 2020 to 2022). Regarding the complete study: Most TCR sequence clusters were specific to one of the two donors. In a couple of donors, T-cell clones that expanded and contracted after mild COVID-19 were followed by sequencing TCRalpha and TCRbeta repertoires longitudinally. The cohort comprised two young, previously healthy adult volunteers, one female and one male.

Findings and caveats that apply to the study as a whole: The study covered only a couple of mild cases, and larger cohorts including severe cases with pre-infection samples were considered necessary. Clones contracting from day 15 to 85 had balanced CD4/CD8 phenotypes, while a second wave expanding from day 15 to 37 was biased towards CD4+. Some responding clones were detected in pre-infection memory, which suggested that pre-existing cross-reactive memory T cells had joined the SARS-CoV-2 response. The second-wave clones that peaked on day 37 were not confirmed to be SARS-CoV-2 specific. Contracting CD4+ clones appeared mostly in the CM and EM memory subsets, whereas CD8+ clones were enriched in EMRA.

Ficoll-Paque density gradient centrifugation was the method used to isolate PBMCs. The germline V gene specifies MDHEN as CDR1 and SYDVKM as CDR2. A distance of 9 bases separates the germline ends of V and J, which lose 2 bases and 8 bases respectively. Reading from cysteine to phenylalanine, the CDR3 counts 12 amino acids. Only CDR3 DNA is held: 36 bases, read in frame from base 1. This chain joins TRBV28 to TRBJ1-1; the D segment cannot be called with confidence. The clonotype originates from a man younger than 30 who had mild COVID-19 (a few samples of this study predate the infection). The sample titles of this study are shuffled in the database, so cell type and time point are left out; the donor was told from shared clones. The sequenced material came from PBMCs or a T cell subset sorted from them (not recorded which). CDR3 protein: CASSLPRLEAFF. The DNA reads TGTGCCAGCAGTTTACCCAGGTTAGAAGCTTTCTTT.